This TCR beta chain was captured in a study of CD8+CD57+ T cells in acquired aplastic anemia. Study context: CD4+ and CD8+ cells, once sorted, gave DNA averaging about 3.4 ug.

The CDR3 spans 11 residues. CDR1 and CDR2 from the germline V gene are SQVTM and ANQGSEA. Deletions cut 4 bases from V and 3 bases from J, with 7 bases between. Study outcomes and limitations: Roughly 27 sequences, all CD8+ CDR3, were shared between patients and controls.

TCR beta VDJ and CDR3 profiles were obtained from a genomic DNA template. TCRdb ran MiXCR on the reads and lists one entry per CDR3 protein. The profile shows about 470,000 distinct CDR3 sequences, approximately 32% of them singletons. This clonotype was picked up many times. Its matching antigen is unknown. CD8+CD57+ cell expansion, shown by flow cytometry, had occurred in the patients selected for sequencing. The receptor's source is a human donor with aplastic anemia. This rearrangement joins TRBV29-1 to TRBJ2-7; D uncertain. The sequenced sample was sorted CD4+, CD8+, or CD8+CD57+ T cells (not recorded which) from PBMCs. The CDR3 nucleotides read TGCAGCGTTGGGCAGAACTACGAGCAGTACTTC. Its protein product is CSVGQNYEQYF.